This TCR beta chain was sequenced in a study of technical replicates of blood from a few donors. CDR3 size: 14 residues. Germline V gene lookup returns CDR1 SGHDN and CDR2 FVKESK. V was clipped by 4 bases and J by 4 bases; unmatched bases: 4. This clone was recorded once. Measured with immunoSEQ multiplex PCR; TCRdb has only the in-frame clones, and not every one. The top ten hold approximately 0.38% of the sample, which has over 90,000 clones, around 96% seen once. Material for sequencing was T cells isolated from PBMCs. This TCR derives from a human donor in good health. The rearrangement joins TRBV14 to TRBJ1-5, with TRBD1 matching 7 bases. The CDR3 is CASSRQGVNQPQHF. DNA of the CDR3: TGTGCCAGCAGCCGACAGGGAGTAAATCAGCCCCAGCATTTT.